This T cell receptor beta chain was retrieved from a study of beta chain features in type 1 diabetes. As for the study in general: All samples yielded some 110 million examined sorted cells. Study-wide results and caveats: A moderate, significant TCRB CDR3 shortening appeared in type 1 diabetes across four CD4+ subsets. Type 1 diabetes patients showed fewer insertions and more deletions at VDJ junctions.

A single heparinised blood sample, averaging approximately 0.12 L, was obtained per donor. Germline CDR1 is ENHRY and CDR2 is SYGVKD. Trimming removed 6 bases at V and 1 base at J, with 15 bases between. There are 15 residues in the CDR3. Note on this clone: What it binds is not known.

Reverse transcription of all isolated RNA meant that expressed TCRB transcripts were sequenced. There were about 3.5 million reads on average in the naive, central memory and regulatory T cell samples. Profiled with immunoSEQ multiplex PCR; TCRdb holds only in-frame clones, not every one. The sample lists more than 300,000 clones, around 9.6% occurring once. The V call is TRBV10-3, the J call TRBJ1-1, with D possibly matching TRBD1 (6 bases). The sequence derives from a man aged 30-40 years with type 1 diabetes. Sequenced material: central memory CD4+ T cells from blood. CDR3 region: CAIREPGAENTEAFF. The DNA for the CDR3 is TGTGCCATCAGAGAACCGGGGGCCGAGAACACTGAAGCTTTCTTT.